This passage covers 4 T cell receptor beta chains from one sample sequenced in a study of Graves' ophthalmopathy and Graves' hyperthyroidism. Amplified TCR beta CDR3 regions were obtained using RNA transcripts as template. The first-round RT-PCR employed HTBI primers together with the Qiagen OneStep RT-PCR kit. A multiplex PCR was then performed as the second round. From the multiplex PCR reads, TCRdb called clonotypes with MiXCR, one entry per CDR3 protein. The table includes approximately 460,000 distinct CDR3 sequences, about an eighth detected once. Sequenced material: blood. These receptors were obtained from a woman aged 30 to 39 with Graves' ophthalmopathy.

About this clonotype itself: Mismatch with germline at one junction end may stem from a read error. The DNA of the CDR3 is TGTGCCAGCAGGGCGGGACAGGGATCAAGTTCACACCTCCACTTT. Residues: CASRAGQGSSSHLHF. The chain combines TRBV2 with TRBJ1-6; 9 bases line up with TRBD1. Germline CDR1 SNHLY, CDR2 FYNNEI. CDR3 length: 15 amino acids.

This clonotype has only one observation. An end of the junction does not agree with germline; a read error may underlie this. The chain joins TRBV28 to TRBJ2-7; no clear D. The germline CDR1 and CDR2 sequences are MDHEN and SYDVKM. The CDR3 sequence is 15 residues long. DNA of the CDR3: TGTGCCAGCAGCCGTTATGACACGTTGGCCTACGATCAGTACTTC. Its protein product is CASSRYDTLAYDQYF. The full variable domain, completed using reference TRBV28 and TRBJ2-7, is DVKVTQSSRYLVKRTGEKVFLECVQDMDHENMFWYRQDPGLGLRLIYFSYDVKMKEKGDIPEGYSVSREKKERFSLILESASTNQTSMYLCASSRYDTLAYDQYFGPGTRLTVT.

This clonotype has at least ten counts. The V gene is TRBV7-2, the J gene TRBJ1-6; D unclear. The germline CDR1 and CDR2 sequences are SGHTA and FQGNSA. V lost 2 bases and J 0 bases, leaving 11 bases between the germline ends. The CDR3 runs 17 residues. CDR3 in amino acids: CASSLSPRSSYNSPLHF. CDR3 DNA sequence: TGTGCCAGCAGCTTAAGTCCTCGGAGCTCCTATAATTCACCCCTCCACTTT.

V and J are TRBV12-3 or TRBV12-4 and TRBJ1-3; 7 nucleotides line up with TRBD1. The V gene end was trimmed by 6 bases and the J gene end by 3 bases; junction bases not matched to a gene: 5. The length of the CDR3 is 14 residues. The CDR3 coding sequence is TGTGCCAGCAGCGGGACAGCGTTTGGAAACACCATATATTTT. Translating it yields CASSGTAFGNTIYF.